This record covers a single TCR beta chain. In the original workflow: Amplifying reference gene primers gave estimates of nucleated cell counts. Sequencing used immunoSEQ multiplex PCR; TCRdb keeps in-frame clones, though not all of them. For V, J and clone size, that table is used; D and trimming come from the DNA. This table has 50,000 to 65,000 clones, around 85% appearing once. The sample comes from a study of blood T cell repertoires in COVID-19. Study-level information: T cells, B-cell-depleted T cells, or PBMCs supplied cDNA or gDNA.

Per the germline V gene, CDR1 is SGHDT and CDR2 is YYEEEE. V was shortened by 4 bases and J by 10 bases, with 12 bases between the two germline ends. The CDR3 contains 13 residues. This receptor was identified in a man aged 40-55 years with active COVID-19. The chain links TRBV5-6 to TRBJ1-6; weak D call: TRBD1 (5 bases). What was sequenced was peripheral blood. CDR3 coding DNA: TGTGCCAGCAGCACGACAGCTCGCTCACCCCTCCACTTT. This codes for CASSTTARSPLHF.